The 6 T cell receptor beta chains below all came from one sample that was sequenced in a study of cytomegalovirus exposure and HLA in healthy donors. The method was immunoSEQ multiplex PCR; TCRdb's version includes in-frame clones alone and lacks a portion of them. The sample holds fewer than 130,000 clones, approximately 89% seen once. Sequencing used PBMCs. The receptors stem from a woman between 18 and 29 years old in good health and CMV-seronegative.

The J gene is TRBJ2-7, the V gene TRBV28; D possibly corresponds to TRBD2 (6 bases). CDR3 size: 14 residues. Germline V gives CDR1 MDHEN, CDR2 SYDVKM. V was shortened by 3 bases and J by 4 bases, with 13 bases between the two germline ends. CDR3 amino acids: CASSFPGSQYEQYF. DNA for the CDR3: TGTGCCAGCAGTTTTCCCGGGAGTCAGTACGAGCAGTACTTC.

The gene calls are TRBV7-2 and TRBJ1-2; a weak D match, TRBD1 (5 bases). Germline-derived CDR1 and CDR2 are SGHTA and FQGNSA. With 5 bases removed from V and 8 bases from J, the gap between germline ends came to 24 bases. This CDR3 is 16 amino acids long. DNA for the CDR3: TGTGCCAGCAGCCCATCGAAGGGGAGGTTCTCTGAAGGCTACACCTTC. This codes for CASSPSKGRFSEGYTF.

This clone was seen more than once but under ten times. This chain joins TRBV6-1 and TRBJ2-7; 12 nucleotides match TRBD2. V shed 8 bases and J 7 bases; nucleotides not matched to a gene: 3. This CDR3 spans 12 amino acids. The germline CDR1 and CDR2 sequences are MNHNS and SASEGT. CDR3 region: CASGLAGHEQYF. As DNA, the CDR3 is TGTGCCAGCGGACTAGCGGGACATGAGCAGTACTTC.

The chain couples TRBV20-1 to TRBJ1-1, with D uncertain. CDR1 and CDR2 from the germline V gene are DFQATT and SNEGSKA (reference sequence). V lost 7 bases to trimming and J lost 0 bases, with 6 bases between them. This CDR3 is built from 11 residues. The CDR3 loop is CSGTMNTEAFF. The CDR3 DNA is TGCAGTGGTACAATGAACACTGAAGCTTTCTTT.

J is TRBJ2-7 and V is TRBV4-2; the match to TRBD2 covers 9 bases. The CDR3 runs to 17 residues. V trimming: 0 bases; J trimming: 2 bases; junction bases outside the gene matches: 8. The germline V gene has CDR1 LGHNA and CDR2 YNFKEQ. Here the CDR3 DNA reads TGTGCCAGCAGCCAAGATCCGTTCCCTAGCGGGACCTACGAGCAGTACTTC. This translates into CASSQDPFPSGTYEQYF.

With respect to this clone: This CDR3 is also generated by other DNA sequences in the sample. The CDR3 DNA follows: TGCGCCAGCAGCGCGGGGACTGAAGCTTTCTTT. Translation: CASSAGTEAFF. The chain is built from TRBV5-1 and TRBJ1-1, with D unresolved. Germline-derived CDR1 and CDR2 are SGHRS and YFSETQ. Trimming took off 4 bases at V and 5 bases at J, with 6 bases between the two ends. The CDR3 totals 11 residues. Full variable domain (outside the CDR3, taken from reference TRBV5-1 and TRBJ1-1): KAGVTQTPRYLIKTRGQQVTLSCSPISGHRSVSWYQQTPGQGLQFLFEYFSETQRNKGNFPGRFSGRQFSNSRSEMNVSTLELGDSALYLCASSAGTEAFFGQGTRLTVV.